The 26 T cell receptor beta chains in this list originate from one sample, sequenced in a study of T cell responses to AZD1222 COVID-19 vaccine. This table comes from immunoSEQ multiplex PCR, and its TCRdb copy is limited to in-frame clones, with some not included. The sample includes about 110,000 clones, 86% seen only once; the top ten take 3% to 3.5%. The specimen comprised peripheral blood, sampled on day 0 of AZD1222 vaccination. The receptor source for this set is an adult in good health.

This clone was counted once. The chain links TRBV28 to TRBJ2-3; 8 bases map to TRBD2. CDR3 length: 14 amino acids. Looked up from germline, CDR1 is MDHEN and CDR2 is SYDVKM. J was trimmed by 4 bases and V by 6 bases; bases with no gene match: 6. The CDR3, as DNA: TGTGCCAGCAGCGGTAGCGGGGCCGCAGATACGCAGTATTTT. It encodes CASSGSGAADTQYF.

Points on this clone: The same CDR3 can be traced to other DNA sequences in this sample. The genes are TRBV30 and TRBJ2-7; 13 bases line up with TRBD2. V was pared by 2 bases and J by 2 bases, with 0 bases of the junction left unmatched. CDR1 and CDR2 from the germline V gene are GTSNPN and SVGIG (reference sequence). The CDR3 consists of 14 residues. The CDR3 loop reads CAWSTSGGAYEQYF. CDR3 coding DNA: TGTGCCTGGAGTACTAGCGGGGGGGCCTACGAGCAGTACTTC. Together with reference TRBV30 and TRBJ2-7, the CDR3 gives the full variable domain: SQTIHQWPATLVQPVGSPLSLECTVEGTSNPNLYWYRQAAGRGLQLLFYSVGIGQISSEVPQNLSASRPQDRQFILSSKKLLLSDSGFYLCAWSTSGGAYEQYFGPGTRLTVT.

The chain carries TRBV18 and TRBJ1-4, with 7 bases lining up with TRBD1. V shed 5 bases and J 6 bases; nucleotides not matched to a gene: 6. Looked up from germline, CDR1 is KGHSH and CDR2 is LQKENI. The CDR3 sequence is 14 residues long. The CDR3 loop is CASSTGTADEKLFF. The CDR3 region has the DNA TGTGCCAGCTCAACCGGGACAGCCGATGAAAAACTGTTTTTT.

The V gene is TRBV28, the J gene TRBJ2-7, with 9 bases fitting TRBD1. After removal of 4 bases from V and 6 bases from J, the junction contained 10 bases not matched to a gene. Germline lookup yields CDR1 MDHEN and CDR2 SYDVKM. The CDR3 contains 15 residues. The CDR3 region is CASSSPTGGSTEQYF. As DNA, the CDR3 is TGTGCCAGCAGTTCCCCGACAGGGGGTTCTACCGAGCAGTACTTC.

CDR3 residues: CASSLGLAAGELFF. The CDR3 nucleotides are TGTGCCAGCAGCTTGGGACTAGCGGCCGGGGAGCTGTTTTTT. This chain links TRBV5-6 with TRBJ2-2, with 9 positions matching TRBD2. The V gene end was trimmed by 0 bases and the J gene end by 6 bases; junction bases not matched to a gene: 0. Per germline, CDR1 SGHDT and CDR2 YYEEEE. The CDR3 spans 14 residues.

This rearrangement joins TRBV6-2 or TRBV6-3 to TRBJ1-4, with 8 bases that match TRBD1. Germline V CDR1 and CDR2: MNHEY, SVGEGT. Trimming removed 1 base from V and 7 bases from J; junction bases left unmatched: 2. The CDR3 is 14 residues long. The CDR3 loop is CASSYYGTGEKLFF. The DNA for the CDR3 is TGTGCCAGCAGTTACTATGGGACAGGTGAAAAACTGTTTTTT.

V gene TRBV3-1 (or the pseudogene TRBV3-2) combines with J gene TRBJ2-7; maybe TRBD1 (6 bases). V was pared by 1 base and J by 0 bases, with 7 bases between. CDR1 and CDR2 (germline): LGHDT, YNNKEL (reference sequence). The CDR3 covers 14 residues. CDR3 bases: TGTGCCAGCAGCCAAGGGACAGTCTCCTACGAGCAGTACTTC. Amino acid sequence: CASSQGTVSYEQYF.

This rearrangement joins TRBV6-5 to TRBJ2-2; no firm D call. The CDR3 spans 14 residues. In germline, CDR1 is MNHEY, CDR2 SVGAGI. V lost 3 bases and J lost 3, with 8 bases in between. The CDR3 loop reads CASSYERYTGELFF. The CDR3 nucleotides are TGTGCCAGCAGTTATGAACGGTACACCGGGGAGCTGTTTTTT.

This clone appeared once. In nucleotides, the CDR3 is TGTGCCAGCAGCCGGAACTCAAACTATGGCTACACCTTC. Its translation is CASSRNSNYGYTF. The chain uses TRBV7-8 and TRBJ1-2; D call uncertain. Between the trimmed V and J ends, which lost 5 bases and 2 bases, there was a span of 9 bases. The CDR3 loop spans 13 amino acids. The germline V gene has CDR1 SGHVS and CDR2 FQNEAQ. The full variable domain, rest sourced from reference TRBV7-8 and TRBJ1-2, is GAGVSQSPRYKVAKRGQDVALRCDPISGHVSLFWYQQALGQGPEFLTYFQNEAQLDKSGLPSDRFFAERPEGSVSTLKIQRTQQEDSAVYLCASSRNSNYGYTFGSGTRLTVV.

CDR3: CASRTGTFGYTF. CDR3 DNA: TGTGCCAGCCGAACAGGTACCTTCGGCTACACCTTC. The genes are TRBV28 and TRBJ1-2, with D possibly matching TRBD1 (5 bases). Trimming removed 8 bases at V and 8 bases at J, with 15 bases between. CDR3 size: 12 residues. CDR1 and CDR2 (germline): MDHEN, SYDVKM.

The chain recombines TRBV10-3 with TRBJ1-1; D remains unclear. Germline values: CDR1 ENHRY, CDR2 SYGVKD. The CDR3 has 12 amino acids. Trimming removed 1 base at V and 3 bases at J, with 3 bases between. The CDR3 nucleotides are TGTGCCATCAGTGAGTTGGACACTGAAGCTTTCTTT. Amino acids: CAISELDTEAFF.

The J gene is TRBJ2-7, the V gene TRBV24-1; the D gene is possibly TRBD1 (6 bases). Germline V lookup: CDR1 KGHDR, CDR2 SFDVKD. V was cut by 4 bases and J by 1 base, with 16 bases left in between. The CDR3 contains 16 residues. The CDR3 protein is CATSERGSRGSYEQYF. The CDR3 DNA sequence: TGTGCCACCAGTGAACGGGGCTCGAGGGGGTCCTACGAGCAGTACTTC.

The J gene is TRBJ2-5, the V gene TRBV11-2, with a possible D match to TRBD1 (5 bases). The germline V gene encodes CDR1 SGHAT and CDR2 FQNNGV. The CDR3 length is 12 residues. Trimming left V 6 bases short and J 2 bases short, with 7 bases between. The CDR3 region is CASSSGQETQYF. The CDR3 nucleotides are TGTGCCAGCAGTTCAGGGCAAGAGACCCAGTACTTC.

V and J are TRBV19 and TRBJ2-7; 7 nucleotides line up with TRBD1. This CDR3 comprises 16 residues. Germline loops: CDR1 LNHDA, CDR2 SQIVND (reference sequence). V shed 3 bases and J 7 bases; nucleotides not matched to a gene: 15. The CDR3 DNA reads TGTGCCAGTAGTATTCGACAGGGATCCCTCGACTTGGAGCAGTACTTC. This translates into CASSIRQGSLDLEQYF.

As to this clone: Other DNA sequences in this sample translate to the same CDR3. V usage is TRBV6-5 and J usage is TRBJ1-1, with D maybe TRBD1 (6 bases). CDR1 is MNHEY and CDR2 is SVGAGI in the germline V gene. CDR3 size: 13 residues. V lost 2 bases to trimming and J lost 4 bases, with 8 bases between them. CDR3 coding DNA: TGTGCCAGCAGTTACGGCAGGGGCACTGAAGCTTTCTTT. Its translation: CASSYGRGTEAFF.

This chain joins TRBV19 and TRBJ2-7; either TRBD1 or TRBD2 may supply D (6 bases each). The CDR3 loop spans 12 amino acids. V gave up 4 bases and J gave up 4 bases, with 8 bases separating them. Looked up from germline, CDR1 is LNHDA and CDR2 is SQIVND (reference sequence). The CDR3 region is CASSKGGYEQYF. CDR3 coding DNA: TGTGCCAGTAGTAAGGGGGGTTACGAGCAGTACTTC. The entire variable domain, with the rest obtained from reference TRBV19 and TRBJ2-7, is as follows: DGGITQSPKYLFRKEGQNVTLSCEQNLNHDAMYWYRQDPGQGLRLIYYSQIVNDFQKGDIAEGYSVSREKKESFPLTVTSAQKNPTAFYLCASSKGGYEQYFGPGTRLTVT.

CDR3 protein: CASSVEGRGRYNEQFF. The CDR3 coding sequence is TGTGCCAGCAGCGTAGAGGGTAGGGGCCGATACAATGAGCAGTTCTTC. The chain joins TRBV9 to TRBJ2-1, with a possible D match to TRBD1 (5 bases). Trimming removed 0 bases at V and 4 bases at J, with 14 bases between. The CDR3 contains 16 residues. Germline CDR1 SGDLS, CDR2 YYNGEE.

The chain couples TRBV5-1 to TRBJ2-2; D may correspond to TRBD1 or TRBD2 (5 bases each). The germline gives CDR1 SGHRS, CDR2 YFSETQ. The CDR3 consists of 15 residues. V was shortened by 1 base and J by 7 bases, with 14 bases between the two germline ends. Here the CDR3 reads CASSLSWGLSGELFF. Written as DNA, the CDR3 is TGCGCCAGCAGCTTGTCATGGGGGTTGAGCGGGGAGCTGTTTTTT.

As regards this clone: Other DNA sequences within the sample encode an identical CDR3. The CDR3 DNA follows: TGTGCCACCAGTGTCCGAGCAGATACGCAGTATTTT. This gives the protein CATSVRADTQYF. The V gene is TRBV24-1, the J gene TRBJ2-3; no reliable D call. V lost 5 bases to trimming and J lost 4 bases, with 6 bases between them. The CDR3 is 12 residues long. Germline V CDR1 and CDR2: KGHDR, SFDVKD.

The chain is built from TRBV7-2 and TRBJ2-2; 9 nucleotides agree with TRBD2. The CDR3 runs to 15 residues. Germline V gene data show CDR1 as SGHTA and CDR2 as FQGNSA. J lost 5 bases, V lost 5 bases, and 6 bases had no gene match. The CDR3 region has the DNA TGTGCCAGCAGCCCGGGGCTAGCGGGGACCGGGGAGCTGTTTTTT. Protein sequence: CASSPGLAGTGELFF. Full variable domain (missing parts from reference TRBV7-2 and TRBJ2-2): GAGVSQSPSNKVTEKGKDVELRCDPISGHTALYWYRQSLGQGLEFLIYFQGNSAPDKSGLPSDRFSAERTGGSVSTLTIQRTQQEDSAVYLCASSPGLAGTGELFFGEGSRLTVL.

V gene TRBV2 combines with J gene TRBJ2-5; D is tentatively TRBD1 or TRBD2 (5 bases each). Germline lookup yields CDR1 SNHLY and CDR2 FYNNEI. With 6 bases removed from V and 5 bases from J, the gap between germline ends came to 16 bases. CDR3 size: 14 residues. In DNA, the CDR3 is TGTGCCAGCAGCCGGGGCTCTAAGGGGGAGACCCAGTACTTC. This codes for CASSRGSKGETQYF.

This rearrangement joins TRBV6-1 to TRBJ1-4, with 9 bases aligning to TRBD1. This CDR3 is 16 amino acids long. J was trimmed by 4 bases and V by 6 bases; bases with no gene match: 9. Germline V lookup: CDR1 MNHNS, CDR2 SASEGT. CDR3 residues: CASSEYRGLGNEKLFF. In DNA form, the CDR3 reads TGTGCCAGCAGCGAATACAGGGGGCTTGGTAATGAAAAACTGTTTTTT.

The chain couples TRBV18 to TRBJ1-2; 8 bases agree with TRBD1. CDR1 KGHSH and CDR2 LQKENI come from the germline V gene. This CDR3 has 14 amino acids. V was clipped by 4 bases and J by 1 base; unmatched bases: 2. CDR3 nucleotide sequence: TGTGCCAGCTCACTCGACAGGGGTAACTATGGCTACACCTTC. Translated, it gives CASSLDRGNYGYTF.

The rearrangement links TRBV7-3 to TRBJ1-2; D uncertain. CDR3 length equals 13 residues. Trimming cost V 0 bases and J 0 bases, with 2 bases left between them. The germline V gene encodes CDR1 SGHTA and CDR2 FQGTGA. CDR3 DNA: TGTGCCAGCAGCTTAACGACTAACTATGGCTACACCTTC. Amino acid sequence: CASSLTTNYGYTF.

This clone was observed a handful of times. The V call is TRBV6-5, the J call TRBJ1-1; D ambiguous. V lost 7 bases to trimming and J lost 3 bases, with 12 bases between them. Germline values: CDR1 MNHEY, CDR2 SVGAGI. This CDR3 has 13 amino acids. The DNA for the CDR3 is TGTGCCAGCACCCGAGCTGGGGACACTGAAGCTTTCTTT. Its translation is CASTRAGDTEAFF.

The chain carries TRBV6-5 and TRBJ2-7, with D unresolved. V lost 6 bases and J 5 bases, leaving 8 bases between the germline ends. Looked up from germline, CDR1 is MNHEY and CDR2 is SVGAGI. This CDR3 is built from 11 residues. For the CDR3, the DNA is TGTGCCAGCAGGGCTGTCCACGAGCAGTACTTC. It is translated as CASRAVHEQYF.